One sample yielded the 29 T cell receptor beta chains listed below, sequenced in a study of regulatory T cells in long-lasting Graves disease. HTBI primers from iRepertoire and Arm-PCR of CDR3 regions yielded the TCR beta libraries. Using its own MiXCR run on the multiplex PCR reads, TCRdb lists one record per CDR3 protein. Of 440,000 or so distinct CDR3 sequences in the sample, 14% to 15% were seen once. Specified time point: newly diagnosed GD, antithyroid drugs for less than 3 months. Construction of the TCR library relied on RNA isolated from PBMCs. The data were also submitted as part of a second study, on T cells in Graves' hyperthyroidism and ophthalmopathy.

Sequences were derived from peripheral blood mononuclear cells (PBMCs), sampled at new diagnosis, from a patient treated with antithyroid drugs. Source of these receptors: a woman in her thirties with Graves disease.

The genes are TRBV4-1 and TRBJ1-1; TRBD1 agrees at 8 bases. Germline loops: CDR1 MGHRA, CDR2 YSYEKL. The trim removed 8 bases at V and 5 bases at J, leaving 4 bases unmatched. There are 12 residues in the CDR3. CDR3: CASRRGRTEAFF. CDR3 DNA sequence: TGCGCCAGCCGCAGGGGGCGGACTGAAGCTTTCTTT.

This clonotype was counted a few times. This chain uses TRBV28 with TRBJ2-3; D not certain. CDR3 size: 12 residues. V was shortened by 10 bases and J by 6 bases, with 14 bases between the two germline ends. The germline V gene encodes CDR1 MDHEN and CDR2 SYDVKM. The CDR3 spells CAISDEVDTQYF. As DNA, the CDR3 is TGTGCCATCTCCGACGAGGTCGATACGCAGTATTTT.

The gene calls are TRBV5-1 and TRBJ1-2; 7 bases agree with TRBD1. The CDR3 totals 15 residues. The V and J ends lost 2 bases and 2 bases, in that order; junction bases with no gene match: 6. Germline loops: CDR1 SGHRS, CDR2 YFSETQ. CDR3 residues: CASSLIQGSNYGYTF. The CDR3 coding sequence is TGCGCCAGCAGCTTAATACAGGGGTCCAACTATGGCTACACCTTC.

This clonotype was picked up many times. The chain has TRBV2 and TRBJ2-1; D might be TRBD1 (6 bases). This CDR3 has 14 residues. CDR1 and CDR2 (germline): SNHLY, FYNNEI. V was clipped by 9 bases and J by 5 bases, with 17 bases between them. CDR3: CARGKGQQNNEQFF. The CDR3 region has the DNA TGTGCCAGGGGAAAGGGACAACAAAACAATGAGCAGTTCTTC. The entire variable domain, with the rest obtained from reference TRBV2 and TRBJ2-1, is as follows: EPEVTQTPSHQVTQMGQEVILRCVPISNHLYFYWYRQILGQKVEFLVSFYNNEISEKSEIFDDQFSVERPDGSNFTLKIRSTKLEDSAMYFCARGKGQQNNEQFFGPGTRLTVL.

This clonotype was seen a handful of times. This rearrangement joins TRBV28 to TRBJ2-1, with D tentatively TRBD1 (6 bases). CDR1 and CDR2 from the germline V gene are MDHEN and SYDVKM. V gave up 4 bases and J gave up 7 bases, with 17 bases separating them. The CDR3 has 15 residues. CDR3 in amino acids: CASSSSLQGLNEQFF. In nucleotides, the CDR3 is TGTGCCAGCAGTTCCTCCCTTCAGGGGTTGAATGAGCAGTTCTTC.

The chain recombines TRBV19 with TRBJ2-4; TRBD2 agrees at 8 bases. The CDR3 spans 16 residues. Germline assignment: CDR1 LNHDA and CDR2 SQIVND (reference sequence). V lost 5 bases and J lost 0; bases outside the gene matches: 6. CDR3 in amino acids: CASSRRGALAKNIQYF. CDR3 DNA sequence: TGTGCCAGTAGTCGGCGGGGGGCCTTAGCCAAAAACATTCAGTACTTC.

This clonotype was detected many times. V gene TRBV10-3 combines with J gene TRBJ1-2; weak D call: TRBD1 (5 bases). Trimming shortened V by 3 bases and J by 0 bases, and 8 bases separated the two germline ends. Germline CDR1 reads ENHRY; CDR2 reads SYGVKD. This CDR3 is built from 14 residues. The CDR3 bases are TGTGCCATCAGTGACAGGGCCGCTAACTATGGCTACACCTTC. Protein product: CAISDRAANYGYTF.

Comment on this clonotype: A read error may account for a junction end that differs from germline. The chain links TRBV12-3 or TRBV12-4 to TRBJ1-2; 7 positions match TRBD1. The length of the CDR3 is 13 residues. The CDR3 here is CATSMGQNYGYTF. The CDR3 DNA reads TGTGCCACCAGTATGGGACAGAACTATGGCTACACCTTC.

This clonotype was observed a handful of times. The V call is TRBV6-1, the J call TRBJ2-7; D is perhaps TRBD1 (7 bases). The CDR3 totals 15 residues. Between the trimmed V and J ends, which lost 6 bases and 5 bases, there was a span of 20 bases. The germline V gene encodes CDR1 MNHNS and CDR2 SASEGT. The CDR3 spells CASRGGQTGSHEQYF. In nucleotides, the CDR3 is TGTGCCAGCAGGGGGGGCCAGACAGGGAGCCACGAGCAGTACTTC.

This chain joins TRBV11-1 and TRBJ1-3; D ambiguous. The V gene lost 3 bases and the J gene lost 4 bases, with 13 bases spanning the gap. Per the germline V gene, CDR1 is SGHAT and CDR2 is FQDESV (reference sequence). The CDR3 spans 15 residues. In DNA, the CDR3 is TGTGCCAGCAGCTTGGCGGGGTCTGCAGGAAACACCATATATTTT. It codes for CASSLAGSAGNTIYF.

The chain is built from TRBV19 and TRBJ2-3; D tentatively fits TRBD1 or TRBD2 (5 bases each). Trimming stripped 6 bases from V and 0 bases from J, with 16 bases between. Germline V gene sequence: CDR1 LNHDA, CDR2 SQIVND (reference sequence). CDR3 length equals 16 residues. This CDR3 is CASSPGAVPSTDTQYF. CDR3 in DNA: TGTGCCAGTAGCCCCGGGGCGGTTCCTAGCACAGATACGCAGTATTTT.

This rearrangement joins TRBV7-2 to TRBJ1-3; D uncertain. CDR3 length equals 15 residues. Trimming removed 5 bases at V and 0 bases at J, with 11 bases between. CDR1 and CDR2 (germline): SGHTA, FQGNSA. The chain's CDR3 is CASSLRRASGNTIYF. The CDR3 nucleotides read TGTGCCAGCAGCCTGCGGCGGGCCTCTGGAAACACCATATATTTT.

This clonotype was observed a few times. The rearrangement uses TRBV29-1 and TRBJ2-7, with TRBD2 matching 7 bases. From germline, CDR1 is SQVTM and CDR2 ANQGSEA. This CDR3 is built from 16 residues. The V gene end was trimmed by 5 bases and the J gene end by 2 bases; junction bases not matched to a gene: 15. This CDR3 reads CSVLSSSGINTYEQYF. The CDR3 DNA is TGCAGCGTTCTTAGCTCTAGCGGAATAAATACCTACGAGCAGTACTTC.

This clonotype was observed at least ten times. The chain links TRBV5-5 to TRBJ2-1; D may be TRBD1 (5 bases). CDR3 length: 15 amino acids. The germline V gene has CDR1 SGHKS and CDR2 YYEKEE (reference sequence). V lost 4 bases and J 7 bases, leaving 18 bases between the germline ends. The CDR3 DNA sequence: TGTGCCAGCAGCCTAAGTCCCGCCAGGGCTAATGAGCAGTTCTTC. Protein sequence: CASSLSPARANEQFF.

In its sample, this clonotype was seen a few times. The rearrangement links TRBV7-9 to TRBJ2-3, with D maybe TRBD1 (6 bases). In germline, CDR1 is SEHNR, CDR2 FQNEAQ (reference sequence). Deletions cut 5 bases from V and 0 bases from J, with 12 bases between. CDR3 length: 15 amino acids. Here the CDR3 reads CASSADGQSTDTQYF. DNA of the CDR3: TGTGCCAGCAGCGCCGACGGACAGAGCACAGATACGCAGTATTTT.

The chain employs TRBV29-1 and TRBJ2-6, with no clear D. Germline V lookup: CDR1 SQVTM, CDR2 ANQGSEA. V was shortened by 3 bases and J by 0 bases, with 12 bases between the two germline ends. This CDR3 is 16 amino acids long. DNA for the CDR3: TGCAGCGTTGACAGTCTCCTGAGCTCTGGGGCCAACGTCCTGACTTTC. This translates into CSVDSLLSSGANVLTF.

This clonotype turned up a few times. The chain joins TRBV5-1 to TRBJ2-2; no clear D. Germline V gives CDR1 SGHRS, CDR2 YFSETQ. This CDR3 comprises 15 residues. With 0 bases removed from V and 4 bases from J, the gap between germline ends came to 10 bases. Here the CDR3 reads CASSLEGLRTGELFF. The DNA for the CDR3 is TGCGCCAGCAGCTTGGAAGGGCTTCGCACCGGGGAGCTGTTTTTT.

This chain uses TRBV6-5 with TRBJ2-7; no reliable D call. CDR3 length: 13 residues. CDR1 is MNHEY and CDR2 is SVGAGI in the germline V gene. V was clipped by 0 bases and J by 7 bases, with 10 bases between them. The CDR3 bases are TGTGCCAGCAGTTACTCGGGCGCCGGGGAGCAGTACTTC. This gives the protein CASSYSGAGEQYF.

There are many counts of this clonotype. The chain recombines TRBV6-1 with TRBJ2-7; D is perhaps TRBD2 (5 bases). The CDR3 length is 15 residues. The V gene's germline CDR1 is MNHNS and CDR2 SASEGT. Trimming pared 6 bases from V and 3 bases from J, leaving 18 bases between. CDR3 protein: CASSPLGVRDYEQYF. CDR3 coding DNA: TGTGCCAGCAGCCCCCTCGGGGTAAGGGACTACGAGCAGTACTTC.

The J gene is TRBJ1-2, the V gene TRBV19, with D unclear. CDR1 and CDR2 (germline): LNHDA, SQIVND (reference sequence). The CDR3 is 15 amino acids. The ends were cut back, 6 bases at V and 2 bases at J, with 16 bases in the middle. CDR3 amino acids: CASRGTRDINYGYTF. The CDR3 DNA follows: TGTGCCAGTAGAGGCACCCGCGACATAAACTATGGCTACACCTTC.

This clonotype was observed many times. The chain is built from TRBV12-3 or TRBV12-4 and TRBJ2-1; unclear D gene. Trimming removed 4 bases at V and 8 bases at J, with 6 bases between. CDR3 length: 11 residues. The DNA for the CDR3 is TGTGCCAGCAGTTCGTGGGATGAGCAGTTCTTC. Its protein is CASSSWDEQFF.

At least ten counts were recorded for this clonotype. The rearrangement links TRBV3-1 to TRBJ1-5; tentative D call: TRBD1 (5 bases). Germline lookup yields CDR1 LGHDT and CDR2 YNNKEL (reference sequence). Between the trimmed V and J ends, which lost 1 base and 7 bases, there was a span of 11 bases. The CDR3 covers 14 residues. This CDR3 is CASSQGQPRQPQHF. The CDR3 coding sequence is TGTGCCAGCAGCCAAGGACAGCCAAGACAGCCCCAGCATTTT.

Regarding this clonotype: A far larger clone is one nucleotide away, so this likely arose from a read error. The CDR3 loop is CASSFGGNTGAFF. The CDR3 DNA reads TGTGCCAGCAGCTTTGGGGGGAACACTGGAGCTTTCTTT. J is TRBJ1-1 and V is TRBV5-6, with D possibly being TRBD1 (5 bases). The length of the CDR3 is 13 residues. The germline V gene encodes CDR1 SGHDT and CDR2 YYEEEE.

The chain combines TRBV28 with TRBJ1-2; 10 nucleotides line up with TRBD1. CDR1 and CDR2 (germline): MDHEN, SYDVKM. J was trimmed by 7 bases and V by 3 bases; bases with no gene match: 8. The CDR3 covers 15 residues. CDR3 coding DNA: TGTGCCAGCAGTTTTGGGGGGACAGGGGATGGTGGCTACACCTTC. As protein: CASSFGGTGDGGYTF.

The chain joins TRBV3-1 to TRBJ1-3; D remains ambiguous. This CDR3 is built from 13 residues. CDR1 is LGHDT and CDR2 is YNNKEL in the germline V gene (reference sequence). Trimming took 2 bases from V and 0 from J, leaving 2 bases between them. The CDR3 spells CASSQTSGNTIYF. The CDR3 coding sequence is TGTGCCAGCAGCCAAACCTCTGGAAACACCATATATTTT.

The chain employs TRBV5-6 and TRBJ2-3; D gene uncertain. Per the germline V gene, CDR1 is SGHDT and CDR2 is YYEEEE. With 1 base removed from V and 2 bases from J, the gap between germline ends came to 14 bases. The CDR3 has 16 amino acids. The CDR3 spells CASSLWAQTYTDTQYF. The CDR3 coding sequence is TGTGCCAGCAGCTTGTGGGCTCAGACATACACAGATACGCAGTATTTT.

J is TRBJ2-7 and V is TRBV11-2; D remains unclear. This CDR3 contains 10 residues. With 5 bases removed from V and 6 bases from J, the gap between germline ends came to 5 bases. Germline V lookup: CDR1 SGHAT, CDR2 FQNNGV. The CDR3 DNA follows: TGTGCCAGCAGCCTGACCGAGCAGTACTTC. Encoded protein: CASSLTEQYF.

This clonotype was counted ten times or more. The chain employs TRBV7-9 and TRBJ2-7; TRBD2 agrees at 7 bases. J was trimmed by 4 bases and V by 3 bases; bases with no gene match: 6. In germline, CDR1 is SEHNR, CDR2 FQNEAQ (reference sequence). The CDR3 spans 14 residues. As DNA, the CDR3 is TGTGCCAGCAGCTTGCAGGGAGGGTCGTACGAGCAGTACTTC. Its protein product is CASSLQGGSYEQYF.

This clonotype was recorded many times. The V and J genes are TRBV6-5 and TRBJ1-1; D is unresolved. The ends were cut back, 0 bases at V and 0 bases at J, with 8 bases in the middle. The CDR3 spans 15 residues. CDR1 MNHEY and CDR2 SVGAGI come from the germline V gene. The CDR3 spells CASSYSRRMNTEAFF. As DNA, the CDR3 is TGTGCCAGCAGTTACTCGAGGCGCATGAACACTGAAGCTTTCTTT.